These 5 T cell receptor beta chains originate from one sample sequenced in a study of blood T cell repertoires in COVID-19. Clones were sequenced by immunoSEQ multiplex PCR, and TCRdb holds only the in-frame ones, with some missing. Found here are 60,000 or so clones, approximately 91% of them singletons; the top ten hold 13% to 15%. The specimen was peripheral blood. Every receptor here comes from a woman aged 55-70 years with active COVID-19.

This rearrangement joins TRBV5-1 to TRBJ2-2, with D unresolved. The CDR3 runs 15 residues. Trimming took 0 bases from V and 3 from J, leaving 9 bases between them. Germline CDR1 is SGHRS and CDR2 is YFSETQ. CDR3 DNA sequence: TGCGCCAGCAGCTTGGGTCGGAGAGACACCGGGGAGCTGTTTTTT. It specifies CASSLGRRDTGELFF.

The chain uses TRBV4-2 and TRBJ2-2; the D is unclear. There are 17 residues in the CDR3. Trimming shortened V by 0 bases and J by 2 bases, and 13 bases separated the two germline ends. Looked up from germline, CDR1 is LGHNA and CDR2 is YNFKEQ. CDR3 nucleotide sequence: TGTGCCAGCAGCCAAGATCTTTCCGACATAAACACCGGGGAGCTGTTTTTT. Translating gives CASSQDLSDINTGELFF.

The gene calls are TRBV19 and TRBJ2-1; D gene ambiguous. The CDR3 loop spans 15 amino acids. V was shortened by 6 bases and J by 5 bases, with 17 bases between the two germline ends. Germline CDR1 and CDR2: LNHDA and SQIVND (reference sequence). The CDR3 here is CASRFSHQANNEQFF. Here the CDR3 DNA reads TGTGCCAGTAGATTCTCCCATCAGGCCAACAATGAGCAGTTCTTC.

The V gene is TRBV5-1, the J gene TRBJ1-2, with 7 bases that match TRBD1. Per germline, CDR1 SGHRS and CDR2 YFSETQ. The CDR3 is made up of 12 amino acids. V lost 7 bases, J lost 2 bases, and 2 bases stayed unmatched. CDR3 bases: TGCGCCAGCCGGACAGGCAACTATGGCTACACCTTC. This gives the protein CASRTGNYGYTF.

This rearrangement joins TRBV5-5 to TRBJ1-2; no clear D. The V end lost 6 bases, the J end lost 0 bases, and 9 bases lay between the germline ends. The CDR3 runs to 13 residues. Germline-derived CDR1 and CDR2 are SGHKS and YYEKEE (reference sequence). Here the CDR3 DNA reads TGTGCCAGCAAAGCAGACACTAACTATGGCTACACCTTC. Protein sequence: CASKADTNYGYTF.